This T cell receptor beta chain was identified in a study of blood T cells in healthy people across ages. With 6 bases removed from V and 1 base from J, the gap between germline ends came to 12 bases. The CDR3 runs 14 residues. A second 7 to 11 cycle PCR used barcoded and J-beta primers. CDR3-containing paired-end reads numbering at least 2.5 million came from each sample. TCRdb processed the 5' RACE reads anew with MiXCR; each CDR3 protein has one entry. The sample records hundreds of thousands of distinct CDR3 sequences, roughly 46% being singletons. This receptor was obtained from a man aged 80 or over in good health. Sequencing was carried out using blood. The V and J genes are TRBV12-3 or TRBV12-4 and TRBJ1-1; weak D call: TRBD1 (5 bases). CDR3 bases: TGTGCCAGCAGGCTGGGACCGACGAACACTGAAGCTTTCTTT. This encodes CASRLGPTNTEAFF.